A selection of T cell receptor beta chains follows, all from one sample in a study of early T cells in non-severe SARS-CoV-2 infection. TCRdb independently ran MiXCR on the 5' RACE reads; one entry per CDR3 protein. The table has about 70,000 distinct CDR3 sequences, about 10% seen once. The specimen sequenced was whole blood. Receptors originate from an adult who was a healthcare worker with PCR-confirmed SARS-CoV-2 infection or an uninfected control (not recorded which). The CDR3 runs from the conserved cysteine through the conserved F or W. Fields, in order: V gene, CDR3 protein.

>TRBV5-4
CASSSGQGVTNEKLFF
>TRBV29-1
CSVGVQVETQYF
>TRBV4-2
CASSQGTGGSLGQFF
>TRBV7-2
CASSLEENTGELFF
>TRBV7-9
CASSLPEREWSADTQYF
>TRBV29-1
CSVAETEAFF
>TRBV4-1
CASSRAGTPSGAQYF
>TRBV28
CASSSGGLAGFGANVLTF
>TRBV5-4
CASRPSLDREADTQYF
>TRBV4-1
CASSQDYGSRNTEAFF
>TRBV7-9
CASSFSGANTEAFF
>TRBV6-5
CASSYQGRSYGYTF
>TRBV3-1
CASSQGGLAETQYF
>TRBV4-3
CASSQDPGGSYNEQFF
>TRBV15
CATSRTGGVYGYTF
>TRBV20-1
CSARDVTDYSNQPQHF
>TRBV6-5
CASSYAGTGVGYTF
>TRBV12-3/TRBV12-4
CASSRTGGWSSYNSPLHF
>TRBV6-1
CASSVSVSYEQYF
>TRBV3-1
CASSQRTEAFF
>TRBV6-6
CASSKNTEAFF
>TRBV7-2
CASSLTGGGGIQETQYF
>TRBV7-2
CASSLQGWTNEKLFF
>TRBV29-1
CSVAVADSYEQYF
>TRBV19
CASSIRGIGETQYF
>TRBV7-2
CASSLGRGGTDTQYF
>TRBV28
CASSSTSGGRYNEQFF
>TRBV20-1
CSAGGHPTDTQYF
>TRBV7-9
CASSPSEASGAFF
>TRBV5-1
CANSPRTGQVGHTEAFF
>TRBV2
CASSEVEQFF
>TRBV7-2
CASSLTGQTLGLFF
>TRBV19
CASSIGGNQPQHF
>TRBV27
CASSLVEGGTEAFF
>TRBV5-4
CASSLRERTATYEQYF
>TRBV7-3
CASSTAGGPINEQFF
>TRBV7-2
CASSLAGPKNTGELFF
>TRBV27
CASSPRDRGNEQYF
>TRBV10-1
CASSVLQGAGTDTQYF
>TRBV23-1
CASVRDRSREQYF
>TRBV5-6
CASSFGGAEAFF
>TRBV3-1
CASSQRASVTF
>TRBV7-8
CASSSRDFPNTEAFF
>TRBV18
CASSGDKDSPLHF
>TRBV6-5
CASSYSPDTQYF
>TRBV6-4
CASSDGQGVSPLHF
>TRBV20-1
CSAISGTQTSYEQYF
>TRBV30
CAWSVREGYSPLHF
>TRBV27
CASSLSRGTTLYEQYF
>TRBV9
CASSPRTSPRGNTIYF
>TRBV30
CAWRVQGSGNTIYF